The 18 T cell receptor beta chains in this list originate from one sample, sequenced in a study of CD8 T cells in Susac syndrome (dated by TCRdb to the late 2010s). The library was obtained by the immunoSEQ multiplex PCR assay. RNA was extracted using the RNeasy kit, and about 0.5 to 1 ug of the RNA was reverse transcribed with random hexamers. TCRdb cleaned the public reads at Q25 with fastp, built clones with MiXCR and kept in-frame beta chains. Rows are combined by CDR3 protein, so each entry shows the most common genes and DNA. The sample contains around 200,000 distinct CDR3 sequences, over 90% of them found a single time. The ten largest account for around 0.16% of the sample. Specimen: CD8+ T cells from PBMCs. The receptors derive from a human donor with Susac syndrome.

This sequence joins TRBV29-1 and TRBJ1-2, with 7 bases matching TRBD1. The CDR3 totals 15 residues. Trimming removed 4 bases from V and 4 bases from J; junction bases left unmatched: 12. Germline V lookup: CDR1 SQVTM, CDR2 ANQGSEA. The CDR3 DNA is TGCAGCGTTGTTGACAGGGAAAAAAGTTCCTATGGCTACACCTTC. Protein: CSVVDREKSSYGYTF.

CDR3 in DNA: TGTGCTAGTGGTTTGGATCTGGACACCGGGGAGCTGTTTTTT. Its protein product is CASGLDLDTGELFF. The chain couples TRBV12-5 to TRBJ2-2; D is undetermined. The CDR3 loop spans 14 amino acids. The V end was cut by 1 base, the J end by 3 bases, with 6 bases between. Germline V gene lookup returns CDR1 LGHNT and CDR2 FRNRAP.

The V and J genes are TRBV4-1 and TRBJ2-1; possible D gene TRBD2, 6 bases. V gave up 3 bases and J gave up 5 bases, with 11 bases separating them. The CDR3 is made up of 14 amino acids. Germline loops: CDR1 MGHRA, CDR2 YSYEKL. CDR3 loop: CASSQILANNEQFF. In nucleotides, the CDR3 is TGCGCCAGCAGCCAGATTCTAGCGAACAATGAGCAGTTCTTC.

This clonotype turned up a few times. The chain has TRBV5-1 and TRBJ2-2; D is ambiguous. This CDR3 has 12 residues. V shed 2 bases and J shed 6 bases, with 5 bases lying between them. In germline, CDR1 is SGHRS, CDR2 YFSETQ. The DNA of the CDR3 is TGCGCCAGCAGCTTCAAGCCCGGGGAGCTGTTTTTT. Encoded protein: CASSFKPGELFF.

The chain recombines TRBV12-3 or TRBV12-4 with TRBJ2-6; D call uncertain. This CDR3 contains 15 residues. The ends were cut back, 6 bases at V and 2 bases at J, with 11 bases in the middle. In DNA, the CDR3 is TGTGCCAGCAGCCAAAGTCCCCCTGGGGCCAACGTCCTGACTTTC. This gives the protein CASSQSPPGANVLTF.

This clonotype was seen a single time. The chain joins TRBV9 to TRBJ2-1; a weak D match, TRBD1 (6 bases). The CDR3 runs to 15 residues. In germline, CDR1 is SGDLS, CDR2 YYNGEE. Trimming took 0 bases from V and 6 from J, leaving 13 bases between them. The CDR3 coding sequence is TGTGCCAGCAGCGTAGCTGTTGGGACACTCAATGAGCAGTTCTTC. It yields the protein CASSVAVGTLNEQFF.

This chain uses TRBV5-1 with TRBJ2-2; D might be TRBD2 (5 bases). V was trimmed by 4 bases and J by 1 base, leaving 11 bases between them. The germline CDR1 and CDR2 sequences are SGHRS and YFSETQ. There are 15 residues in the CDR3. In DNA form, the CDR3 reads TGCGCCAGCAGCGAAGCGGCAGGGAACACCGGGGAGCTGTTTTTT. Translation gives CASSEAAGNTGELFF.

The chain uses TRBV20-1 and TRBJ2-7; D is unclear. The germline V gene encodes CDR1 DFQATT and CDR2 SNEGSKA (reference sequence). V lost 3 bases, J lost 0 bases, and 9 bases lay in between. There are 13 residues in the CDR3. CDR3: CSARIVNSYEQYF. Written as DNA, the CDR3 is TGCAGTGCTAGGATAGTTAACTCCTACGAGCAGTACTTC.

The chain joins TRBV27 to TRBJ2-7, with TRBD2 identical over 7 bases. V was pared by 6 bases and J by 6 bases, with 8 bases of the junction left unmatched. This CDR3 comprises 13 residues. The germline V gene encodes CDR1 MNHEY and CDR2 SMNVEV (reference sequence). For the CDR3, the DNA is TGTGCCAGCAGCCAGGAGCGGGGTGGCGAGCAGTACTTC. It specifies CASSQERGGEQYF.

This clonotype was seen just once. The CDR3 reads CAWTGTGANGYTF. CDR3 bases: TGTGCCTGGACCGGGACAGGGGCTAATGGCTACACCTTC. This sequence joins TRBV30 and TRBJ1-2, with 10 bases matching TRBD1. Germline trimming cut 4 bases from V and 6 bases from J; bases unmatched to any gene: 5. The length of the CDR3 is 13 residues. Germline-derived CDR1 and CDR2 are GTSNPN and SVGIG (reference sequence). The variable domain in full, completed from reference TRBV30 and TRBJ1-2, reads SQTIHQWPATLVQPVGSPLSLECTVEGTSNPNLYWYRQAAGRGLQLLFYSVGIGQISSEVPQNLSASRPQDRQFILSSKKLLLSDSGFYLCAWTGTGANGYTFGSGTRLTVV.

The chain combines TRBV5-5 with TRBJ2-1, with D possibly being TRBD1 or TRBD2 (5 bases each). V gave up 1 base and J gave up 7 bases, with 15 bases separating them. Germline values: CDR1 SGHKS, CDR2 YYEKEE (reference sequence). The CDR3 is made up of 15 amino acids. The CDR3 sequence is CASSLPRDLGNEQFF. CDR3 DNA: TGTGCCAGCAGCTTGCCCAGGGACCTCGGGAATGAGCAGTTCTTC.

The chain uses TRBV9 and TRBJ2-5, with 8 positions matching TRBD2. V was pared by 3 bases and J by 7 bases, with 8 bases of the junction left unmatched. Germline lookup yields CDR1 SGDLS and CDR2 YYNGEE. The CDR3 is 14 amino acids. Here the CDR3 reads CASSAVGGDGTQYF. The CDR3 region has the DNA TGTGCCAGCAGCGCGGTCGGGGGGGATGGGACCCAGTACTTC.

CDR3 bases: TGTGCGGGGGGTTCAACGAACACTGAAGCTTTCTTT. Protein: CAGGSTNTEAFF. This chain joins TRBV2 and TRBJ1-1; D perhaps matches TRBD1 (5 bases). Germline CDR1 and CDR2: SNHLY and FYNNEI. The CDR3 consists of 12 residues. Complete variable domain (other parts from reference TRBV2 and TRBJ1-1): EPEVTQTPSHQVTQMGQEVILRCVPISNHLYFYWYRQILGQKVEFLVSFYNNEISEKSEIFDDQFSVERPDGSNFTLKIRSTKLEDSAMYFCAGGSTNTEAFFGQGTRLTVV.

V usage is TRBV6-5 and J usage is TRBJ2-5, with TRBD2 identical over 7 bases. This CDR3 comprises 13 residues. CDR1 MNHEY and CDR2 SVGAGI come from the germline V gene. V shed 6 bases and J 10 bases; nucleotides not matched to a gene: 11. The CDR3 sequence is CASSPPNERGQYF. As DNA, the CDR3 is TGTGCCAGCAGCCCACCGAACGAGCGGGGCCAGTACTTC.

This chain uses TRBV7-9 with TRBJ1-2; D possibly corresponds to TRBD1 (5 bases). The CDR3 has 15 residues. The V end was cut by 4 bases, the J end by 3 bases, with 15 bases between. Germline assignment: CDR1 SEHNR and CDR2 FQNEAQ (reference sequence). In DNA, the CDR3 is TGTGCCAGCAGCTGGAGTCGATCCAGGGACTATGGCTACACCTTC. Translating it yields CASSWSRSRDYGYTF.

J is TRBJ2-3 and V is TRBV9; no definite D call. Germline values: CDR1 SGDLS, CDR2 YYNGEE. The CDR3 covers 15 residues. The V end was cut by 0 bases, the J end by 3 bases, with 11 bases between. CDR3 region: CASSVESLPTDTQYF. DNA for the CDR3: TGTGCCAGCAGCGTAGAGTCCCTGCCTACAGATACGCAGTATTTT. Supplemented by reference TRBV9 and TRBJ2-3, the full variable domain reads DSGVTQTPKHLITATGQRVTLRCSPRSGDLSVYWYQQSLDQGLQFLIQYYNGEERAKGNILERFSAQQFPDLHSELNLSSLELGDSALYFCASSVESLPTDTQYFGPGTRLTVL.

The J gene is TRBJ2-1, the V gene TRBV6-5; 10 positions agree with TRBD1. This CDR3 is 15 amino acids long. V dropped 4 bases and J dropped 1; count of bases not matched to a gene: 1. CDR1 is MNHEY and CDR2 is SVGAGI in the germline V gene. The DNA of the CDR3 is TGTGCCAGCAGTTTGGGACAGGGGTCCTACAATGAGCAGTTCTTC. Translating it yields CASSLGQGSYNEQFF.

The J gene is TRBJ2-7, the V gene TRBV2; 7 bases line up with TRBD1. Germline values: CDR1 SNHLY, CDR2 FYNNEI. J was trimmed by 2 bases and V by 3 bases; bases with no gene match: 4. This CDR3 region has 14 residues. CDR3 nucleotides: TGTGCCAGCAGTGATGCGCAGGGGGCCTACGAGCAGTACTTC. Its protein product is CASSDAQGAYEQYF.